A selection of T cell receptor beta chains follows, all from one sample in a study of T cells after yellow fever vaccination. TCRdb used MiXCR to reprocess the 5' RACE reads, holding one entry per CDR3 protein. The sample lists around 300,000 distinct CDR3 sequences; 10% to 15% were seen once. The sample consisted of CD4+ T cells sorted from PBMCs, taken 45 days after the yellow fever booster vaccination. The receptors were gathered from a young man who received the YFV17D yellow fever vaccine. CDR3s leave out the opening cysteine and the closing phenylalanine or tryptophan. Not all rows give a size; the values are once, few, many and, for expanded clones, a class.

TRBV20-1	TRBJ2-1	.	CAGTSGRTGSYNEQF
TRBV5-4	TRBJ2-1	.	ASSSPHGRDYNEQF
TRBV5-1	TRBJ2-7	few	ASSLQGRDYEQY
TRBV29-1	TRBJ2-7	.	SVVRDSADYEQY
TRBV6-2/TRBV6-3	TRBJ2-7	few	ASSRQYFSYEQY
TRBV7-9	TRBJ2-1	few	ASSLAEGLGSAQF
TRBV6-5	TRBJ2-2	few	ASSLWGRSTGELF
TRBV19	TRBJ2-7	.	ASSPTSGRARPYEQY
TRBV5-1	TRBJ2-7	.	ASSLGTGGAGLHEQY
TRBV5-5	TRBJ2-7	.	ASTPGLAGWDEQY
TRBV29-1	TRBJ2-5	.	SGGQMGETQY
TRBV12-3/TRBV12-4	TRBJ2-1	.	ASSGGQISLYNEQF
TRBV27	TRBJ2-1	few	ASTPGDRGSYNEQF
TRBV9	TRBJ1-1	.	ASSVAPDNTEAF
TRBV20-1	TRBJ2-1	.	SARDLRTGDNEQF
TRBV20-1	TRBJ1-2	many	SAADGNNYGYT
TRBV10-1	TRBJ2-2	.	ASSRAGPAAGELF
TRBV4-3	TRBJ1-1	.	ASSQRTGNTEAF
TRBV18	TRBJ2-3	.	ASSPESRAPDTQY
TRBV5-1	TRBJ1-1	few	ASSITGGDTEAF
TRBV5-6	TRBJ2-2	many	ASSRLRQGALTPRSGELF
TRBV10-3	TRBJ2-1	.	AISKTGDEQF
TRBV28	TRBJ2-1	.	ASSLLGGRTFNEQF
TRBV11-2	TRBJ2-5	.	ASSQTLAEWETQY
TRBV20-1	TRBJ2-7	.	SARGLAGFQIYEQY
TRBV10-2	TRBJ2-3	.	AKEFTSTDTQY
TRBV7-2	TRBJ2-1	.	ASSLDGPQRGEQF
TRBV20-1	TRBJ1-3	few	SATQGLGSGNTIY
TRBV14	TRBJ2-5	many	ASSRGGTGQETQY
TRBV12-3/TRBV12-4	TRBJ1-4	once	ASSHTPGPYSNEKLF
TRBV5-1	TRBJ2-5	many	ASSRGRQETQY
TRBV28	TRBJ2-4	.	ASSLQGSLKNIQY
TRBV5-1	TRBJ2-1	few	ASSLFLAGDNEQF
TRBV20-1	TRBJ2-3	.	SARGARAPSTDTQY
TRBV7-2	TRBJ2-2	many	ASSTTSANTGELF
TRBV7-2	TRBJ2-3	.	ATRGLSTDTQY
TRBV3-1	TRBJ2-5	few	ASSQGGVGTGQETQY
TRBV7-4	TRBJ1-5	few	ASSLQDNQPQH
TRBV7-8	TRBJ2-7	few	ASSLHRSASSYEQY
TRBV20-1	TRBJ1-4	.	SARERFVESPLF
TRBV18	TRBJ2-1	.	ASSPPGQGAGNEQF
TRBV25-1	TRBJ2-1	.	ASSGGTYNEQF
TRBV29-1	TRBJ2-5	.	SVRQFPVETQY
TRBV6-2/TRBV6-3	TRBJ2-3	.	ASHRAGGPDTQY
TRBV19	TRBJ2-1	once	ASSIVPTQGHEQF
TRBV5-1	TRBJ1-5	few	ASNLSGLDQPQH
TRBV7-2	TRBJ2-2	few	ASSLVAGSVTGELF
TRBV11-1	TRBJ2-1	few	ASSVRAAGTSGNGEQF
TRBV7-2	TRBJ2-3	.	ASSLAWRFTDTQY
TRBV20-1	TRBJ1-5	few	SARTGPNQPQH
TRBV5-1	TRBJ2-7	.	ASGDRATHEQY
TRBV19	TRBJ2-2	many	ASGLAGAAGELF